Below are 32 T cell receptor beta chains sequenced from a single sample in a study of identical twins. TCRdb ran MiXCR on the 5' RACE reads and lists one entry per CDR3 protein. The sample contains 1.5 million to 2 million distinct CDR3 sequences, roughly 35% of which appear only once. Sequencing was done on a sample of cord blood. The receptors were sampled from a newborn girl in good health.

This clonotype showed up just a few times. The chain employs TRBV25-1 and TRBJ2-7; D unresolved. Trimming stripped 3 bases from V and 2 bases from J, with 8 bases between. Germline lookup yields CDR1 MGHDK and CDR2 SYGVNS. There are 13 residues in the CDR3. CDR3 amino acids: CASSDWSAYEQYF. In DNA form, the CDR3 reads TGTGCCAGCAGTGACTGGAGCGCCTACGAGCAGTACTTC.

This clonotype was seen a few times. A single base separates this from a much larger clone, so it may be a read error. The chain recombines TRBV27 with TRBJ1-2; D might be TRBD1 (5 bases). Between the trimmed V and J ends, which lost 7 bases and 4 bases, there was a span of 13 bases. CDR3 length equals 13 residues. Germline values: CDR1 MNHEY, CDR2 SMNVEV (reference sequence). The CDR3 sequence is CASISGQTYGYTF. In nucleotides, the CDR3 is TGTGCCAGCATTTCCGGACAAACCTATGGCTACACCTTC.

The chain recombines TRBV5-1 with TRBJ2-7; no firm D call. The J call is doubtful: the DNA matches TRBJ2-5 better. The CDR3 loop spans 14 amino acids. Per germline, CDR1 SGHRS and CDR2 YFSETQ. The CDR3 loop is CASSLDVGKETQYF. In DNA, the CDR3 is TGCGCCAGCAGCTTGGATGTAGGGAAAGAGACCCAGTACTTC.

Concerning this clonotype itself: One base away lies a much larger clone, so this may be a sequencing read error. The CDR3 DNA is TGCGCCAGCAGCTTTTTTGGCGGGAGGGGTCTTCAAGAGACCCAGTACTTC. Encoded protein: CASSFFGGRGLQETQYF. The chain uses TRBV5-1 and TRBJ2-5; 9 bases match TRBD2. V lost 2 bases to trimming and J lost 2 bases; unmatched junction nucleotides: 10. CDR1 SGHRS and CDR2 YFSETQ come from the germline V gene. This CDR3 is 17 amino acids long.

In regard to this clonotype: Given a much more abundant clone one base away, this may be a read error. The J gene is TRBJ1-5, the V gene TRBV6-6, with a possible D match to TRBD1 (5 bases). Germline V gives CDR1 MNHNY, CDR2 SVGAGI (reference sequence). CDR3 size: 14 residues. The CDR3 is CASSYRGSNQPRHF. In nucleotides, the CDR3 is TGTGCCAGCAGTTACAGGGGAAGCAATCAGCCCCGGCATTTT.

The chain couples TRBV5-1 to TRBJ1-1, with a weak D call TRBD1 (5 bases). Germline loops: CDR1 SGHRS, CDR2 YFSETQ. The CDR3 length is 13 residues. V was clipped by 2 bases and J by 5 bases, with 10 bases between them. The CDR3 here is CASSFDKGTEAFF. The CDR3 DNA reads TGCGCCAGCAGCTTTGACAAGGGGACTGAAGCTTTCTTT.

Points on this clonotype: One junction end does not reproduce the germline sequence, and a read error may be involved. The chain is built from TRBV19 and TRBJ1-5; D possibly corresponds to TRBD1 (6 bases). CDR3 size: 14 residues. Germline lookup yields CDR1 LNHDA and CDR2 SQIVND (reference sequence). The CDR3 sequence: CASSQDRHNQLQHF. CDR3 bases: TGTGCCAGTAGTCAAGACAGGCATAATCAGCTCCAGCATTTT.

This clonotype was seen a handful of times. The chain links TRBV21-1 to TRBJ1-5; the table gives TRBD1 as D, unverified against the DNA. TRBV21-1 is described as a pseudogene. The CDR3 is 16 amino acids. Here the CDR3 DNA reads TGTGCCAGCAGCAAAAAACGACAGGGTGGAAATCAGCCCCAGCATTTT. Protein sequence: CASSKKRQGGNQPQHF.

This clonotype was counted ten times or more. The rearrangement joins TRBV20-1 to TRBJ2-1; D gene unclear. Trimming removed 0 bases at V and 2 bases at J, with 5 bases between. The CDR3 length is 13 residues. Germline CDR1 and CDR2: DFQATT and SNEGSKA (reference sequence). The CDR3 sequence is CSARDRPYNEQFF. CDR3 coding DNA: TGCAGTGCTAGAGACAGGCCCTACAATGAGCAGTTCTTC.

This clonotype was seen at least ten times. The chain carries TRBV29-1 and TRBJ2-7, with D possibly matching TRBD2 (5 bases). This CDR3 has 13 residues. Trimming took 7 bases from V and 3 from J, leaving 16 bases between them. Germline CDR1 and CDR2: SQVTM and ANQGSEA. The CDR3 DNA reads TGCAGCGCCGGAGGTAGACGGGGCTACGAGCAGTACTTC. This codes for CSAGGRRGYEQYF.

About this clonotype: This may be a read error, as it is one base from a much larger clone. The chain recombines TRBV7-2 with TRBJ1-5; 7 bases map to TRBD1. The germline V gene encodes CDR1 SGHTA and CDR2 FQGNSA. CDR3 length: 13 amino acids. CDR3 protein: CVSSLATGQPQHF. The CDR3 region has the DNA TGTGTCAGCAGCTTAGCGACAGGGCAGCCCCAGCATTTT.

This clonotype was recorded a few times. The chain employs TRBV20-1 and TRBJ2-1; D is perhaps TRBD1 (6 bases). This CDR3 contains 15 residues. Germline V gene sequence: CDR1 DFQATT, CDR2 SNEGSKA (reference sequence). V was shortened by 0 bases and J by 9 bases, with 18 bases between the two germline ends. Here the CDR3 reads CSARDLGGAPGEQFF. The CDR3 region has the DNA TGCAGTGCTAGAGATCTAGGGGGAGCGCCTGGTGAGCAGTTCTTC.

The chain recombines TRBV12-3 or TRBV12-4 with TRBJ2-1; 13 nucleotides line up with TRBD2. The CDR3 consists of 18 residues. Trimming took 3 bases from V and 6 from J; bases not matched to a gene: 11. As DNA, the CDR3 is TGTGCCAGCAGTTTTTGGGGGACTAGCGGGAAGGGGACCAATGAGCAGTTCTTC. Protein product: CASSFWGTSGKGTNEQFF.

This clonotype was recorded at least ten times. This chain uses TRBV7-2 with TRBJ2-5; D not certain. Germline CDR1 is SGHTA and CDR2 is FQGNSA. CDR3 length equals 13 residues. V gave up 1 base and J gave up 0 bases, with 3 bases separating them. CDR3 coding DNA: TGTGCCAGCAGCTTAGACTACCAAGAGACCCAGTACTTC. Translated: CASSLDYQETQYF.

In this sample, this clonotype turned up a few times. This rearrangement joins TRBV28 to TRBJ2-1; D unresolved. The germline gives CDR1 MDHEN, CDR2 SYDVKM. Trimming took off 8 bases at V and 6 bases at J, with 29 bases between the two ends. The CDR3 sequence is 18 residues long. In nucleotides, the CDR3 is TGTGCCAGCCCCCCCACTATGAGAATTGGACGTATCAGCAATGAGCAGTTCTTC. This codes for CASPPTMRIGRISNEQFF.

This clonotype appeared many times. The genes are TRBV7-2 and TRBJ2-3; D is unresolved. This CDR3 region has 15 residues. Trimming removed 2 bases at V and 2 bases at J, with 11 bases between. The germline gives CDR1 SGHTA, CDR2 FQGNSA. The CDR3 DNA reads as TGTGCCAGCAGCTTATCGGGTTTGTACACAGATACGCAGTATTTT. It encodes CASSLSGLYTDTQYF. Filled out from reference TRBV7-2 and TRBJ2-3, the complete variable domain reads GAGVSQSPSNKVTEKGKDVELRCDPISGHTALYWYRQSLGQGLEFLIYFQGNSAPDKSGLPSDRFSAERTGGSVSTLTIQRTQQEDSAVYLCASSLSGLYTDTQYFGPGTRLTVL.

The CDR3 loop reads CASRFVGVSPSGEQYF. CDR3 in DNA: TGTGCCAGCAGGTTCGTGGGGGTTTCCCCCTCGGGCGAGCAGTACTTC. The chain employs TRBV21-1 and TRBJ2-7; TRBD1, the table's D call, was not compared with the DNA. TRBV21-1 is noted as a pseudogene. This CDR3 has 16 residues.

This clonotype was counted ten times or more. CDR3 nucleotide sequence: TGCAGTGCTAGCCTAGCGGTCACAGATACGCAGTATTTT. Its protein product is CSASLAVTDTQYF. This chain connects TRBV20-1 to TRBJ2-3; TRBD2 matches at 7 bases. CDR3 length equals 13 residues. Germline CDR1 is DFQATT and CDR2 is SNEGSKA (reference sequence). Germline trimming cut 3 bases from V and 2 bases from J; bases unmatched to any gene: 2.

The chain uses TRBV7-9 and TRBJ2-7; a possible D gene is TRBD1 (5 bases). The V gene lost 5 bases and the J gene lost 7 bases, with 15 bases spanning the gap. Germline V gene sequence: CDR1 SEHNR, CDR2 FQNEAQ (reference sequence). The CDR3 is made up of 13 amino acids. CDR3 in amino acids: CASSPDGHNEQYF. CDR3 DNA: TGTGCCAGCAGCCCCGACGGACACAATGAGCAGTACTTC.

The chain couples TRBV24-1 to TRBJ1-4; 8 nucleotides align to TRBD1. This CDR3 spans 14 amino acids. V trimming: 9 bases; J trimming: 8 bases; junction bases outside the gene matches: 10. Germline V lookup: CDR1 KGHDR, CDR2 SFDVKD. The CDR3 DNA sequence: TGTGCCACCCCGCGACAGGGGCCAGGGGAAAAACTGTTTTTT. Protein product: CATPRQGPGEKLFF.

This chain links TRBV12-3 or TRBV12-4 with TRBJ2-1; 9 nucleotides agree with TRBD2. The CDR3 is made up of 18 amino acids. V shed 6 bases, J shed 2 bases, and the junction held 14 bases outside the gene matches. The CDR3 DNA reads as TGTGCCAGCAGCGATGGACGACTAGCGGCCCGAACCTACAATGAGCAGTTCTTC. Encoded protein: CASSDGRLAARTYNEQFF.

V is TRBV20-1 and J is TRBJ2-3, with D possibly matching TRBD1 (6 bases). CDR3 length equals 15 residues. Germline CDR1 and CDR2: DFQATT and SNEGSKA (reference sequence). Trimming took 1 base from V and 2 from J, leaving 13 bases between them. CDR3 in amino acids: CSARGNRAFTDTQYF. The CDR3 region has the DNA TGCAGTGCTAGAGGGAACAGGGCTTTCACAGATACGCAGTATTTT.

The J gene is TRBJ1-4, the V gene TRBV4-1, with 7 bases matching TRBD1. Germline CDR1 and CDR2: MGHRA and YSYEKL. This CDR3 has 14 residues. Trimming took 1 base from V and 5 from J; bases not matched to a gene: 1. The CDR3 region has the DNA TGCGCCAGCAGCCAAGTGACAGGGAATGAAAAACTGTTTTTT. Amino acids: CASSQVTGNEKLFF.

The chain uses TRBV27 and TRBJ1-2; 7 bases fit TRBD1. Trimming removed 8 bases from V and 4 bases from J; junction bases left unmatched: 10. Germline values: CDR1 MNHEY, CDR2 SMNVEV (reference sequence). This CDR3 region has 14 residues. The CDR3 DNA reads TGTGCCAGCCGTCACAGGGGTAAGGGCTATGGCTACACCTTC. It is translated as CASRHRGKGYGYTF.

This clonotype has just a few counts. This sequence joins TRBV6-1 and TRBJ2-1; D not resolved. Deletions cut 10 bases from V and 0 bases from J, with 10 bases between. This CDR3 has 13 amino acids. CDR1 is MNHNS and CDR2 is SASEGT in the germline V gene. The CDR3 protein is CATRRFSYNEQFF. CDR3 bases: TGTGCCACCCGTAGATTCTCCTACAATGAGCAGTTCTTC.

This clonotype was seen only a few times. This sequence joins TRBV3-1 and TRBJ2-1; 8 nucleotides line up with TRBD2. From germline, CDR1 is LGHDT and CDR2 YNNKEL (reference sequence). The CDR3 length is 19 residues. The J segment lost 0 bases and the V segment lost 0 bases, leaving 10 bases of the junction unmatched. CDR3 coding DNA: TGTGCCAGCAGCCAAGATCACTTAGCGGGGAACCCCTCCTACAATGAGCAGTTCTTC. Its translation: CASSQDHLAGNPSYNEQFF.

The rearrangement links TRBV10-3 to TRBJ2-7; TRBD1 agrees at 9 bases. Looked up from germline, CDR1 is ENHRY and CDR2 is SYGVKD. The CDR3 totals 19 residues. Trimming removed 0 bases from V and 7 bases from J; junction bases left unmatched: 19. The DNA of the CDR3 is TGTGCCATCAGTGAGTCAGGGACAGGGAGGAGGGGCTCCTACAATGAGCAGTACTTC. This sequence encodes CAISESGTGRRGSYNEQYF.

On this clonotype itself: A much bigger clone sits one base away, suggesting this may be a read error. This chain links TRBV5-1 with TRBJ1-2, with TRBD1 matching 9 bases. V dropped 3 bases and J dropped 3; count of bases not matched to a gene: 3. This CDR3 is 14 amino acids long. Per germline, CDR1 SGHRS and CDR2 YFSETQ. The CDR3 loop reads CASSWGDRDYGYTF. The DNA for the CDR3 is TGCGCCAGCAGCTGGGGGGACAGGGACTATGGCTACACCTTC.

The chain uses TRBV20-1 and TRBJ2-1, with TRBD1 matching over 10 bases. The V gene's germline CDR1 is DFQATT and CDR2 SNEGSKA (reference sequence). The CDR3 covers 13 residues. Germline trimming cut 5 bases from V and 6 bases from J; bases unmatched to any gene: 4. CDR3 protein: CSARTGGGNEQFF. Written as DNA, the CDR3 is TGCAGTGCTCGGACAGGGGGGGGCAATGAGCAGTTCTTC.

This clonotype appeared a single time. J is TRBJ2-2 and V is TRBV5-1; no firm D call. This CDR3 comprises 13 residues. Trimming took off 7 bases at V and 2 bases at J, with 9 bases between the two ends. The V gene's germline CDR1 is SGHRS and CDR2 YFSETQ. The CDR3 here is CASGRQNTGELFF. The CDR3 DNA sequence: TGCGCCAGCGGCCGACAAAACACCGGGGAGCTGTTTTTT.

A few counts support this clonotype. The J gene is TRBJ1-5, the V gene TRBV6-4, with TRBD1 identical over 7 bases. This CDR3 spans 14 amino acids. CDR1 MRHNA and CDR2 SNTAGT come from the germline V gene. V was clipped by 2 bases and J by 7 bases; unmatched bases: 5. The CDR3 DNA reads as TGTGCCAGCAGTGACAGGGGGCGAAGGCAGCCCCAGCATTTT. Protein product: CASSDRGRRQPQHF.

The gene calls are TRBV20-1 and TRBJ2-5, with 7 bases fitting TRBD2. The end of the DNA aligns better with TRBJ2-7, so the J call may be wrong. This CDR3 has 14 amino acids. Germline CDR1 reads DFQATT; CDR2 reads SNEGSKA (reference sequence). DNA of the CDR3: TGCAGTGCTAGATTGTGGGGAGGGCCCCACGAGCAGTACTTC. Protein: CSARLWGGPHEQYF.